The 19 T cell receptor beta chains in this list originate from one sample, sequenced in a study of control samples from healthy donors and cancer patients. Clones were sequenced by immunoSEQ multiplex PCR, and TCRdb holds only the in-frame ones, with some missing. The sample includes about 170,000 clones, 94% of them seen just once. Sequencing was done on a sample of blood. These TCRs come from a woman aged 18-29 years in good health.

The rearrangement joins TRBV28 to TRBJ1-4, with a tentative D call TRBD1 (6 bases). Deletions cut 2 bases from V and 8 bases from J, with 12 bases between. Per germline, CDR1 MDHEN and CDR2 SYDVKM. This CDR3 has 14 amino acids. The CDR3: CASSLQGNGEKLFF. The CDR3 coding sequence is TGTGCCAGCAGTTTACAGGGGAATGGGGAAAAACTGTTTTTT.

Worth noting for this clone: The sample holds other DNA sequences that translate to the same CDR3. The J gene is TRBJ1-2, the V gene TRBV18; D is perhaps TRBD1 (5 bases). This CDR3 is 13 amino acids long. Germline assignment: CDR1 KGHSH and CDR2 LQKENI. V shed 4 bases and J shed 8 bases, with 14 bases lying between them. CDR3 in amino acids: CASSRQGGDGYTF. The CDR3 nucleotides are TGTGCCAGCTCACGGCAGGGTGGTGACGGCTACACCTTC.

This clone was seen once. V gene TRBV19 combines with J gene TRBJ2-7; possibly TRBD2 for D (5 bases). Per germline, CDR1 LNHDA and CDR2 SQIVND (reference sequence). Trimming pared 6 bases from V and 12 bases from J, leaving 27 bases between. The length of the CDR3 is 15 residues. The CDR3 DNA reads TGTGCCAGTAGCTACTACACCGGGGAAAACTCCGAAAGGTACTTC. It specifies CASSYYTGENSERYF.

This clone was counted once. The chain uses TRBV28 and TRBJ2-7, with D maybe TRBD1 (5 bases). Germline CDR1 is MDHEN and CDR2 is SYDVKM. The V gene lost 5 bases and the J gene lost 6 bases, with 14 bases spanning the gap. The CDR3 covers 13 residues. CDR3 nucleotides: TGTGCCAGCAGTCCGCGGACATGGGGCGAGCAGTACTTC. Protein: CASSPRTWGEQYF.

Comment on this clone: The sample carries other DNA sequences with the same CDR3. The V gene is TRBV7-2, the J gene TRBJ1-5; D is undetermined. V shed 1 base and J shed 4 bases, with 8 bases lying between them. The germline V gene has CDR1 SGHTA and CDR2 FQGNSA. The CDR3 length is 14 residues. This CDR3 is CASSLGRNNQPQHF. The CDR3 DNA is TGTGCCAGCAGCTTAGGCCGCAATAATCAGCCCCAGCATTTT.

J is TRBJ1-3 and V is TRBV7-2, with unresolved D. The CDR3 contains 14 residues. The germline V gene has CDR1 SGHTA and CDR2 FQGNSA. Trimming stripped 1 base from V and 9 bases from J, with 13 bases between. The CDR3: CASSLEVDWGTIYF. CDR3 sequence (DNA): TGTGCCAGCAGCTTAGAGGTGGATTGGGGCACCATATATTTT.

The rearrangement links TRBV6-2 or TRBV6-3 to TRBJ1-1; no clear D. This CDR3 is 15 amino acids long. Germline V lookup: CDR1 MNHEY, CDR2 SVGEGT. V was cut by 0 bases and J by 4 bases, with 12 bases left in between. As DNA, the CDR3 is TGTGCCAGCAGTTACTCAGGTACCACGGGCACTGAAGCTTTCTTT. Residues: CASSYSGTTGTEAFF.

The chain links TRBV11-3 to TRBJ2-1; D is perhaps TRBD2 (5 bases). V lost 5 bases and J lost 8, with 16 bases in between. Germline CDR1 reads SGHNT; CDR2 reads YENEEA. The CDR3 has 14 amino acids. The DNA of the CDR3 is TGTGCCAGCAGCCCCCGAGAGCGGAGAGATGAGCAGTTCTTC. The encoded protein is CASSPRERRDEQFF.

This chain connects TRBV29-1 to TRBJ1-1, with 7 bases lining up with TRBD1. The ends lost 2 bases at V and 3 bases at J; junction bases unmatched: 21. CDR3 size: 19 residues. Looked up from germline, CDR1 is SQVTM and CDR2 is ANQGSEA. CDR3 sequence: CSVEFGVDRFRAGDTEAFF. CDR3 nucleotide sequence: TGCAGCGTTGAATTTGGGGTGGACAGGTTCCGGGCTGGGGACACTGAAGCTTTCTTT.

The V and J genes are TRBV5-6 and TRBJ2-1; 8 nucleotides align to TRBD2. Germline V CDR1 and CDR2: SGHDT, YYEEEE. This CDR3 has 16 amino acids. Losses at the gene ends were 4 bases for V and 2 bases for J; bases not matched to a gene: 8. The CDR3 nucleotides are TGTGCCAGCAGCGCTCCCATCGGGAGGGCCTACAATGAGCAGTTCTTC. Translated: CASSAPIGRAYNEQFF.

This clone appeared a single time. This chain uses TRBV5-6 with TRBJ1-2; D remains unclear. V was trimmed by 2 bases and J by 4 bases, leaving 9 bases between them. CDR3 length: 13 residues. CDR1 and CDR2 (germline): SGHDT, YYEEEE. In DNA, the CDR3 is TGTGCCAGCAGCTTCGACGGACCCTATGGCTACACCTTC. This encodes CASSFDGPYGYTF.

The rearrangement links TRBV7-9 to TRBJ2-1; D is unclear. The V gene's germline CDR1 is SEHNR and CDR2 FQNEAQ (reference sequence). The CDR3 covers 10 residues. The V end was cut by 5 bases, the J end by 10 bases, with 6 bases between. The chain's CDR3 is CASSPPEQFF. The CDR3 nucleotides are TGTGCCAGCAGCCCCCCCGAGCAGTTCTTC.

The count of this clone is one. V and J are TRBV6-5 and TRBJ1-6; 7 bases agree with TRBD1. J gave up 2 bases and V 8 bases, and 0 bases lay outside the gene matches. CDR3 length: 13 residues. Looked up from germline, CDR1 is MNHEY and CDR2 is SVGAGI. In DNA form, the CDR3 reads TGTGCCAGCGGGACAGCCTATAATTCACCCCTCCACTTT. It codes for CASGTAYNSPLHF.

The rearrangement uses TRBV13 and TRBJ1-2; 8 nucleotides line up with TRBD1. Germline V gives CDR1 PRHDT, CDR2 FYEKMQ (reference sequence). CDR3 length: 12 residues. V shed 8 bases and J 8 bases; nucleotides not matched to a gene: 7. DNA of the CDR3: TGTGCCAGCGATACAGGGGGAGTCGGCTACACCTTC. Encoded protein: CASDTGGVGYTF.

V is TRBV20-1 and J is TRBJ2-4; no firm D call. Trimming took 3 bases from V and 9 from J, leaving 18 bases between them. This CDR3 has 14 residues. Looked up from germline, CDR1 is DFQATT and CDR2 is SNEGSKA (reference sequence). The CDR3 protein is CSASLADPKGIQYF. In DNA form, the CDR3 reads TGCAGTGCTAGTTTGGCAGACCCCAAAGGCATTCAGTACTTC.

The chain joins TRBV19 to TRBJ1-5; TRBD1 might be the D (6 bases). Per germline, CDR1 LNHDA and CDR2 SQIVND (reference sequence). V was shortened by 6 bases and J by 5 bases, with 14 bases between the two germline ends. The CDR3 runs 14 residues. CDR3 residues: CASSPHRADQPQHF. In DNA form, the CDR3 reads TGTGCCAGTAGCCCTCACAGGGCGGATCAGCCCCAGCATTTT.

This chain uses TRBV6-4 with TRBJ2-1; 12 nucleotides align to TRBD2. The J segment lost 4 bases and the V segment lost 2 bases, leaving 0 bases of the junction unmatched. The germline V gene has CDR1 MRHNA and CDR2 SNTAGT. The length of the CDR3 is 15 residues. This chain's CDR3 is CASSDGTSGYNEQFF. The DNA of the CDR3 is TGTGCCAGCAGTGACGGGACTAGCGGGTACAATGAGCAGTTCTTC.

The chain recombines TRBV6-2 or TRBV6-3 with TRBJ2-5; tentatively, D is TRBD1 or TRBD2 (7 bases each). Germline CDR1 is MNHEY and CDR2 is SVGEGT. This CDR3 comprises 16 residues. V was clipped by 5 bases and J by 1 base, with 17 bases between them. In nucleotides, the CDR3 is TGTGCCAGCAGTCACAGAGCGGGACAGCTCCAAGAGACCCAGTACTTC. This sequence encodes CASSHRAGQLQETQYF.

The chain carries TRBV19 and TRBJ2-2, with TRBD1 identical over 9 bases. CDR1 and CDR2 from the germline V gene are LNHDA and SQIVND (reference sequence). Trimming took 6 bases from V and 2 from J; bases not matched to a gene: 16. The CDR3 has 19 residues. The chain's CDR3 is CASSPRLWDREGNTGELFF. The DNA of the CDR3 is TGTGCCAGTAGCCCACGACTCTGGGACAGGGAGGGAAACACCGGGGAGCTGTTTTTT.